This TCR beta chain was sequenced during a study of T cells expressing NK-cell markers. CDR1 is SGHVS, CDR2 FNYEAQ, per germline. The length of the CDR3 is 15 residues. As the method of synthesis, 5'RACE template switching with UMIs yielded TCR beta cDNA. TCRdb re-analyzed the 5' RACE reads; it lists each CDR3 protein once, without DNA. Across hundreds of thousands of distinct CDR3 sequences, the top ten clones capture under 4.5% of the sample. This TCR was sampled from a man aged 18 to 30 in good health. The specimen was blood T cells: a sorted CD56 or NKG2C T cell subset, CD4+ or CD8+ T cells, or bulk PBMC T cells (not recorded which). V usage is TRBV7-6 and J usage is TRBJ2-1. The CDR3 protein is CASSQGRTTYNEQFF. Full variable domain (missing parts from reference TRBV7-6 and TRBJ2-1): GAGVSQSPRYKVTKRGQDVALRCDPISGHVSLYWYRQALGQGPEFLTYFNYEAQQDKSGLPNDRFSAERPEGSISTLTIQRTEQRDSAMYRCASSQGRTTYNEQFFGPGTRLTVL.